The clone carrying this T cell receptor beta chain was recorded only once. As for time point: cycle 4 day 1 (C4D1), after less than 7 weeks of nivolumab. Following autologous stem cell transplantation, relapse occurred in every patient, and exposure to brentuximab vedotin varied. The record originates from a study of PD-1 blockade in classical Hodgkin lymphoma. Libraries were prepared by immunoSEQ multiplex PCR; TCRdb keeps only in-frame clonotypes and omits some of them. Among some 96,000 clones listed, 85% to 95% were seen once. The V end was cut by 5 bases, the J end by 0 bases, with 10 bases between. Germline CDR1 reads SEHNR; CDR2 reads FQNEAQ (reference sequence). This CDR3 contains 14 residues.

This sequence originates from a human donor with classical Hodgkin lymphoma. The chain carries TRBV7-9 and TRBJ2-5; tentative D call: TRBD2 (6 bases). The sample was peripheral blood mononuclear cells (PBMCs), taken before the fourth cycle of nivolumab. The DNA of the CDR3 is TGTGCCAGCAGCCTTAAGCGGGACCAAGAGACCCAGTACTTC. This sequence encodes CASSLKRDQETQYF.